The clone carrying this T cell receptor beta chain was counted between two and nine times. What it binds is not known. Germline loops: CDR1 SQVTM, CDR2 ANQGSEA. The CDR3 is 15 residues long. Trimming took off 0 bases at V and 3 bases at J, with 13 bases between the two ends. Individual cDNA molecules received unique molecular identifiers. TCRdb fed the 5' RACE reads into MiXCR, producing one record per CDR3 protein. Of tens of thousands of distinct CDR3 sequences listed, about 12% are singletons. This sample stems from a study of early T cells in non-severe SARS-CoV-2 infection. Study observations and caveats: The matching step, a VDJdb search, favored anti-spike CD8 responses and missed private and CD4 specificities.

V is TRBV29-1 and J is TRBJ2-3; D gene unclear. Sequenced sample: whole blood. The clonotype comes from an adult who was a healthcare worker with PCR-confirmed SARS-CoV-2 infection or an uninfected control (not recorded which). CDR3 loop: CSVEDRKLGTDTQYF. As DNA, the CDR3 is TGCAGCGTTGAAGATCGGAAGCTCGGTACAGATACGCAGTATTTT.